Listed here are 3 T cell receptor beta chains from one sample, sequenced in a study of T cell repertoires in cytomegalovirus infection. One entry per CDR3 protein results from TCRdb running MiXCR on the reads. This sample has approximately 490,000 distinct CDR3 sequences, with about 11% found just once. Sequences were obtained from PBMCs. Receptors were obtained from a human donor in good health (CMV status not recorded). Some clones in this sample may be carry-over from other donors' samples.

This clonotype was found many times. This rearrangement joins TRBV3-1 to TRBJ2-5, with TRBD2 matching 7 bases. The CDR3 runs to 16 residues. Per the germline V gene, CDR1 is LGHDT and CDR2 is YNNKEL (reference sequence). The ends lost 7 bases at V and 5 bases at J; junction bases unmatched: 16. The CDR3 coding sequence is TGTGCCAGCATCCCGGGGGAGGGAGGGGTCTATGAGACCCAGTACTTC. It translates to CASIPGEGGVYETQYF.

This clonotype appeared a single time. J is TRBJ2-3 and V is TRBV28, with 7 nucleotides matching TRBD2. Germline V gene data show CDR1 as MDHEN and CDR2 as SYDVKM. Trimming removed 7 bases from V and 4 bases from J; junction bases left unmatched: 14. The CDR3 covers 16 residues. The CDR3 DNA reads TGTGCCAGCAACCAGCTCGGTGCGGGAGATGCAGATACGCAGTATTTT. This sequence encodes CASNQLGAGDADTQYF.

This clonotype was counted ten times or more. The chain carries TRBV20-1 and TRBJ2-5; 9 bases line up with TRBD1. Germline lookup yields CDR1 DFQATT and CDR2 SNEGSKA (reference sequence). V lost 2 bases, J lost 5 bases, and 9 bases stayed unmatched. CDR3 length: 15 amino acids. The CDR3 DNA is TGCAGTGCTAGACCTGACACAGGGGGCTGGGAGACCCAGTACTTC. This encodes CSARPDTGGWETQYF.